These T cell receptor beta chains were read from a single sample in a study of T cell repertoires in cytomegalovirus infection. MiXCR, applied by TCRdb to the reads, yields one record per CDR3 protein. The table lists roughly 730,000 distinct CDR3 sequences, around 32% of them singletons, with 15% to 20% in the top ten. These receptors' antigens are unknown. Sample: cultured PBMCs, taken from culture after CMV antigen stimulation. These receptors all stem from a human donor in good health (CMV status not recorded). Some clones in this sample may be carry-over from other donors' samples. Each CDR3 is given with its conserved first and last residue. A D gene is named only where the DNA matches it firmly. The size field is filled for only some rows; it gives once, few, many or a size class.

J gene | D gene | V gene | clone size | CDR3 DNA | CDR3 protein
TRBJ1-2 | TRBD1 | TRBV27 | - | TGTGCCAGCAGAATGACAGGGGATGGCTACACCTTC | CASRMTGDGYTF
TRBJ2-5 | - | TRBV27 | once | TGTGCCAGCAGTTTATACGCAGGATCGCAAGAGACCCAGTACTTC | CASSLYAGSQETQYF
TRBJ1-3 | - | TRBV7-9 | - | TGTGCCAGCCGGATGAGTCAAAACGGAAACACCATATATTTT | CASRMSQNGNTIYF
TRBJ1-1 | - | TRBV20-1 | few | TGCAGGCCGGCCGGGCAGAGGAACACTGAAGCTTTCTTT | CRPAGQRNTEAFF
TRBJ1-1 | - | TRBV28 | few | TGTGCCAGCAGTTTACAGGGTTGGACTGAAGCTTTCTTT | CASSLQGWTEAFF
TRBJ2-3 | - | TRBV20-1 | - | TGCAGTGCTGGTGTGCCCGGGAGCACAGATACGCAGTATTTT | CSAGVPGSTDTQYF
TRBJ2-7 | - | TRBV6-1 | - | TGTGCCAGCAGGACGACAACCTCCTACGAGCAGTACTTC | CASRTTTSYEQYF
TRBJ1-3 | - | TRBV6-5 | many | TGTGCCAGCAGTTACTCGTTAGGACGAGGAAACACCATATATTTT | CASSYSLGRGNTIYF
TRBJ1-4 | - | TRBV12-3/TRBV12-4 | - | TGTGCCAGTGGGCTGAGGGGCGTAAATGAAAAACTGTTTTTT | CASGLRGVNEKLFF
TRBJ2-7 | - | TRBV7-2 | - | TGTGCCAGCAGCGGAGGGACGCCCTCCTCCTACGGGCAGTACTTC | CASSGGTPSSYGQYF
TRBJ1-3 | - | TRBV24-1 | many | TGTGCCACCAGTGAAGGGTCGGGAAACACCATATATTTT | CATSEGSGNTIYF